The 31 T cell receptor beta chains given below trace back to one sample, sequenced in a study of blood T cells in healthy people across ages. Then a second PCR, running about 7 to 11 cycles, was carried out with a sample-barcoded 5' primer and a J-beta primer mix. TCRdb analysed the 5' RACE reads with MiXCR anew, one entry per CDR3 protein. Of approximately 880,000 distinct CDR3 sequences in the sample, roughly 50% were seen once. Sequencing was carried out using blood. Every receptor here comes from a man aged 25 to 45 in good health.

The chain employs TRBV6-2 or TRBV6-3 and TRBJ2-7; 8 nucleotides match TRBD1. This CDR3 has 13 amino acids. The V gene's germline CDR1 is MNHEY and CDR2 SVGEGT. The ends lost 5 bases at V and 5 bases at J; junction bases unmatched: 5. The CDR3 region has the DNA TGTGCCAGCAGTGACCCGACAGGGGACGAGCAGTACTTC. Its translation is CASSDPTGDEQYF.

This clonotype was counted between two and nine times. This chain links TRBV28 with TRBJ1-2, with D perhaps TRBD1 (6 bases). Germline V gene data show CDR1 as MDHEN and CDR2 as SYDVKM. CDR3 length: 15 residues. V dropped 5 bases and J dropped 5 bases, with 18 bases sitting between them. The CDR3 sequence is CASSQPVQGRYGYTF. DNA for the CDR3: TGTGCCAGCAGTCAGCCCGTCCAGGGGAGATATGGCTACACCTTC.

This chain links TRBV28 with TRBJ1-3; no definite D call. This CDR3 has 17 amino acids. The V gene lost 2 bases and the J gene lost 0 bases, with 14 bases spanning the gap. Per germline, CDR1 MDHEN and CDR2 SYDVKM. The CDR3 sequence: CASSLRAGIISGNTIYF. In nucleotides, the CDR3 is TGTGCCAGCAGTTTACGCGCGGGGATAATCTCTGGAAACACCATATATTTT.

This clonotype came up once. The chain recombines TRBV11-2 with TRBJ2-7; tentative D call: TRBD2 (5 bases). Trimming took off 6 bases at V and 4 bases at J, with 19 bases between the two ends. The CDR3 contains 15 residues. Germline CDR1 reads SGHAT; CDR2 reads FQNNGV. The CDR3 bases are TGTGCCAGCAGACAAGGACCGGGAAAACCATACGAGCAGTACTTC. Encoded protein: CASRQGPGKPYEQYF.

The V and J genes are TRBV2 and TRBJ2-3; 7 positions match TRBD1. Trimming at V came to 1 base and at J to 0 bases, leaving 13 bases not matched to a gene. CDR3 length equals 19 residues. Per the germline V gene, CDR1 is SNHLY and CDR2 is FYNNEI. The CDR3 sequence: CASSEGVYRGVGSTDTQYF. The CDR3 DNA reads TGTGCCAGCAGTGAAGGGGTTTACAGGGGAGTGGGAAGCACAGATACGCAGTATTTT.

The V gene is TRBV5-1, the J gene TRBJ2-1; 7 bases are shared with TRBD1. This CDR3 is 14 amino acids long. Germline loops: CDR1 SGHRS, CDR2 YFSETQ. V was pared by 1 base and J by 7 bases, with 5 bases of the junction left unmatched. As DNA, the CDR3 is TGCGCCAGCAGCTTGCTGGGGACAGAAAATGAGCAGTTCTTC. This gives the protein CASSLLGTENEQFF.

The V gene is TRBV3-1, the J gene TRBJ1-5; D ambiguous. The CDR3 contains 15 residues. Germline-derived CDR1 and CDR2 are LGHDT and YNNKEL (reference sequence). Trimming removed 1 base from V and 4 bases from J, with 11 bases in between. The CDR3 sequence: CASSQGPTSNQPQHF. The CDR3 DNA reads as TGTGCCAGCAGCCAAGGGCCGACCAGTAATCAGCCCCAGCATTTT.

This clonotype turned up a few times. This chain uses TRBV10-3 with TRBJ1-1, with 8 bases fitting TRBD1. V lost 11 bases and J lost 1; bases outside the gene matches: 6. This CDR3 is built from 13 residues. CDR1 is ENHRY and CDR2 is SYGVKD in the germline V gene. The CDR3 here is CAARDRSNTEAFF. The CDR3 DNA is TGTGCCGCCCGGGACAGGTCGAACACTGAAGCTTTCTTT.

The chain joins TRBV6-6 to TRBJ2-1; 7 nucleotides align to TRBD1. Germline V gene data show CDR1 as MNHNY and CDR2 as SVGAGI (reference sequence). V lost 3 bases and J lost 10; bases outside the gene matches: 12. This CDR3 region has 15 residues. CDR3 sequence reads: CASSYGQAVRGEQFF. The CDR3 DNA follows: TGTGCCAGCAGTTATGGACAGGCCGTCAGGGGAGAGCAGTTCTTC.

The chain has TRBV29-1 and TRBJ2-7; maybe TRBD2 (5 bases). The germline gives CDR1 SQVTM, CDR2 ANQGSEA. Between the trimmed V and J ends, which lost 4 bases and 2 bases, there was a span of 15 bases. The length of the CDR3 is 14 residues. The CDR3 bases are TGCAGCGTTGTCGGCCACCGAGCGGCCTACGAGCAGTACTTC. Amino acids: CSVVGHRAAYEQYF.

This clonotype was seen at least ten times. CDR3 DNA: TGTGCCAGCAGTCCTTTGGGGGAGACCCAGTACTTC. Its protein product is CASSPLGETQYF. The chain recombines TRBV6-5 with TRBJ2-5; D ambiguous. V shed 5 bases and J shed 5 bases, with 9 bases lying between them. The CDR3 runs 12 residues. Looked up from germline, CDR1 is MNHEY and CDR2 is SVGAGI.

The chain employs TRBV29-1 and TRBJ2-7, with TRBD1 as a possible D gene (5 bases). The CDR3 contains 13 residues. In germline, CDR1 is SQVTM, CDR2 ANQGSEA. The germline V and J ends were trimmed by 1 base and 6 bases, with 13 bases remaining between them. The CDR3 spells CSVEGAGHGEQYF. The DNA for the CDR3 is TGCAGCGTTGAAGGGGCAGGGCACGGCGAGCAGTACTTC.

This clonotype turned up a few times. The chain combines TRBV9 with TRBJ1-1; D remains ambiguous. This CDR3 region has 14 residues. The ends were cut back, 0 bases at V and 12 bases at J, with 18 bases in the middle. Germline V gene lookup returns CDR1 SGDLS and CDR2 YYNGEE. CDR3 sequence reads: CASSVAEFGRPTFF. Written as DNA, the CDR3 is TGTGCCAGCAGCGTAGCTGAGTTTGGACGCCCTACTTTCTTT.

This chain connects TRBV7-9 to TRBJ2-7, with 8 bases matching TRBD2. The CDR3 totals 14 residues. After removal of 6 bases from V and 6 bases from J, the junction contained 10 bases not matched to a gene. Germline assignment: CDR1 SEHNR and CDR2 FQNEAQ (reference sequence). The CDR3 DNA follows: TGTGCCAGCAGTCCCGGGACTAGGTTGCTCGAGCAGTACTTC. It translates to CASSPGTRLLEQYF.

The chain couples TRBV5-1 to TRBJ1-1; D gene uncertain. The V gene's germline CDR1 is SGHRS and CDR2 YFSETQ. The CDR3 length is 12 residues. Trimming took off 4 bases at V and 0 bases at J, with 4 bases between the two ends. The CDR3 DNA reads TGCGCCAGCAGCATAGTGAACACTGAAGCTTTCTTT. Its protein is CASSIVNTEAFF.

In this sample, this clonotype turned up many times. The V gene is TRBV29-1, the J gene TRBJ2-3; 9 bases agree with TRBD1. Trimming at V came to 6 bases and at J to 4 bases, leaving 2 bases not matched to a gene. Germline lookup yields CDR1 SQVTM and CDR2 ANQGSEA. CDR3 length: 12 residues. The CDR3 sequence is CSVRQGADTQYF. CDR3 DNA: TGCAGCGTCCGACAGGGGGCAGATACGCAGTATTTT.

The chain links TRBV27 to TRBJ1-5, with D perhaps matching TRBD1 (6 bases). The CDR3 consists of 15 residues. The ends were cut back, 2 bases at V and 6 bases at J, with 14 bases in the middle. The V gene's germline CDR1 is MNHEY and CDR2 SMNVEV (reference sequence). DNA of the CDR3: TGTGCCAGCAGTTTAAGGCCGGGACAACCTCAGCCCCAGCATTTT. Its protein product is CASSLRPGQPQPQHF.

The V gene is TRBV6-6, the J gene TRBJ2-5; TRBD1 aligns across 7 bases. TRBJ2-7 matches the DNA end more closely, so the J call is doubtful. CDR3 length: 13 residues. Germline V lookup: CDR1 MNHNY, CDR2 SVGAGI (reference sequence). The CDR3 bases are TGTGCCAGCTCCTTAGACAGGGTCTACGAGCAGTACTTC. Protein product: CASSLDRVYEQYF.

This clonotype has just a few counts. The chain combines TRBV4-1 with TRBJ2-2, with 11 bases lining up with TRBD2. Losses at the gene ends were 4 bases for V and 0 bases for J; bases not matched to a gene: 7. From germline, CDR1 is MGHRA and CDR2 YSYEKL. The CDR3 covers 18 residues. The CDR3 bases are TGCGCCAGCAGCCCGCGGACTAGCGGGTTGTCGAACACCGGGGAGCTGTTTTTT. Protein sequence: CASSPRTSGLSNTGELFF.

This clonotype was seen more than once but under ten times. The chain links TRBV29-1 to TRBJ1-2; 9 nucleotides line up with TRBD1. Germline CDR1 is SQVTM and CDR2 is ANQGSEA. CDR3 length: 12 amino acids. The ends lost 7 bases at V and 6 bases at J; junction bases unmatched: 6. Here the CDR3 reads CSADRGGNGYTF. In nucleotides, the CDR3 is TGCAGCGCGGACAGGGGAGGTAATGGCTACACCTTC. The whole variable domain, remainder taken from reference TRBV29-1 and TRBJ1-2, is SAVISQKPSRDICQRGTSLTIQCQVDSQVTMMFWYRQQPGQSLTLIATANQGSEATYESGFVIDKFPISRPNLTFSTLTVSNMSPEDSSIYLCSADRGGNGYTFGSGTRLTVV.

This chain links TRBV29-1 with TRBJ2-1; D not certain. Trimming shortened V by 1 base and J by 6 bases, and 10 bases separated the two germline ends. This CDR3 has 13 amino acids. From germline, CDR1 is SQVTM and CDR2 ANQGSEA. Written as DNA, the CDR3 is TGCAGCGTTGAAGGCAGTCGTATCAATGAGCAGTTCTTC. Encoded protein: CSVEGSRINEQFF.

This sequence joins TRBV13 and TRBJ2-4; D ambiguous. Germline V gives CDR1 PRHDT, CDR2 FYEKMQ (reference sequence). Trimming stripped 2 bases from V and 0 bases from J, with 14 bases between. The CDR3 consists of 17 residues. CDR3 sequence reads: CASSLREGRLAKNIQYF. In DNA form, the CDR3 reads TGTGCCAGCAGCTTAAGAGAAGGCCGCCTAGCCAAAAACATTCAGTACTTC.

A few counts support this clonotype. The rearrangement joins TRBV29-1 to TRBJ1-1, with D maybe TRBD1 (6 bases). V was shortened by 5 bases and J by 4 bases, with 14 bases between the two germline ends. The CDR3 runs 13 residues. Germline CDR1 reads SQVTM; CDR2 reads ANQGSEA. CDR3 coding DNA: TGCAGCGTTCTGGGCGGGGGCGGCACTGAAGCTTTCTTT. The encoded protein is CSVLGGGGTEAFF.

This clonotype was found a few times. The genes are TRBV20-1 and TRBJ2-1; D tentatively reads TRBD1 or TRBD2 (6 bases each). The CDR3 is 15 amino acids. Germline-derived CDR1 and CDR2 are DFQATT and SNEGSKA (reference sequence). With 4 bases removed from V and 4 bases from J, the gap between germline ends came to 17 bases. CDR3: CSAIPGTGAYNEQFF. The CDR3 DNA reads as TGCAGTGCTATCCCCGGAACGGGGGCATACAATGAGCAGTTCTTC.

The chain employs TRBV18 and TRBJ2-5; D is ambiguous. The germline gives CDR1 KGHSH, CDR2 LQKENI. This CDR3 has 13 residues. V was trimmed by 4 bases and J by 4 bases, leaving 10 bases between them. The CDR3 region is CASSQILGETQYF. The CDR3 bases are TGTGCCAGCTCACAAATTTTAGGAGAGACCCAGTACTTC.

The rearrangement joins TRBV4-3 to TRBJ2-4, with TRBD1 matching 8 bases. The DNA end is a closer match to TRBJ2-7, so the J assignment may be wrong. The CDR3 spans 16 residues. In germline, CDR1 is LGHNA, CDR2 YSLEER. CDR3 coding DNA: TGCGCCAGCAGCCAAGATCCAGGACAGGGCCCCTACGAGCAGTACTTC. It yields the protein CASSQDPGQGPYEQYF.

This clonotype was found a few times. The chain couples TRBV12-3 or TRBV12-4 to TRBJ2-1, with D possibly TRBD1 on 5 matching bases. The CDR3 is made up of 13 amino acids. V lost 7 bases, J lost 13 bases, and 20 bases lay in between. This CDR3 is CASTFKDRTLQFF. The CDR3 coding sequence is TGTGCCAGCACCTTTAAAGACAGAACCTTACAGTTCTTC.

In its sample, this clonotype was seen a few times. The CDR3 protein is CASSLTSGGDRDTQYF. The CDR3 DNA sequence: TGTGCCAGCAGCCTGACTAGCGGGGGGGATAGAGATACGCAGTATTTT. This chain connects TRBV4-2 to TRBJ2-3; 14 nucleotides agree with TRBD2. The germline V gene encodes CDR1 LGHNA and CDR2 YNFKEQ. This CDR3 is built from 16 residues. V lost 4 bases, J lost 5 bases, and 5 bases stayed unmatched.

This clonotype was seen more than once but under ten times. This sequence joins TRBV6-2 or TRBV6-3 and TRBJ1-5; TRBD1 matches 10 bases. The V and J ends lost 9 bases and 6 bases, in that order; junction bases with no gene match: 14. The CDR3 is 16 residues long. Per germline, CDR1 MNHEY and CDR2 SVGEGT. CDR3 protein: CASKMTGGGQLQPQHF. CDR3 DNA: TGTGCCAGTAAGATGACAGGGGGCGGGCAGCTTCAGCCCCAGCATTTT.

V usage is TRBV20-1 and J usage is TRBJ2-7; tentative D call: TRBD1 (7 bases). The CDR3 sequence is 14 residues long. The germline CDR1 and CDR2 sequences are DFQATT and SNEGSKA (reference sequence). Trimming took 0 bases from V and 2 from J, leaving 11 bases between them. CDR3 nucleotides: TGCAGTGCTAGAGAAACCAGGGGGGCCTACGAGCAGTACTTC. It codes for CSARETRGAYEQYF.

This chain uses TRBV6-5 with TRBJ2-5; 7 positions agree with TRBD2. The end of the DNA is better explained by TRBJ2-7, so the J call may be wrong. CDR3 length: 13 amino acids. Germline V gene lookup returns CDR1 MNHEY and CDR2 SVGAGI. CDR3 amino acids: CASSDAGDNEQYF. The CDR3 coding sequence is TGTGCCAGCAGTGATGCGGGGGATAACGAGCAGTACTTC.